Below are 4 T cell receptor beta chains sequenced from a single sample in a study of cytomegalovirus exposure and HLA in healthy donors. Method: immunoSEQ multiplex PCR; TCRdb's copy keeps in-frame clones and lacks some. The sample has 150,000 to 170,000 clones, 86% seen once. Sequenced: PBMCs. Receptor source: a human donor in good health.

The genes are TRBV7-8 and TRBJ1-5; the match to TRBD1 covers 7 bases. CDR3 length equals 13 residues. With V trimmed by 4 bases and J by 7 bases, 4 bases remained unmatched. Germline loops: CDR1 SGHVS, CDR2 FQNEAQ. The CDR3, as DNA: TGTGCCAGCAGCTCCAGGGGACAGCAGCCCCAGCATTTT. Protein product: CASSSRGQQPQHF.

This clone was seen a few times. The gene calls are TRBV25-1 and TRBJ1-1; the D gene is possibly TRBD1 (5 bases). The V end was cut by 5 bases, the J end by 6 bases, with 13 bases between. The CDR3 length is 13 residues. Germline CDR1 MGHDK, CDR2 SYGVNS. CDR3 loop: CASSTRRGAEAFF. The CDR3 DNA is TGTGCCAGCAGTACCCGTCGGGGGGCTGAAGCTTTCTTT.

The V and J genes are TRBV4-3 and TRBJ2-1; 8 nucleotides match TRBD2. Germline V gene sequence: CDR1 LGHNA, CDR2 YSLEER. Germline trimming cut 4 bases from V and 4 bases from J; bases unmatched to any gene: 15. The CDR3 is 18 residues long. Written as DNA, the CDR3 is TGCGCCAGCAGCCCGAGCGCTCGGGGGGGTCCGGGGTACAATGAGCAGTTCTTC. Translation: CASSPSARGGPGYNEQFF.

Here the CDR3 reads CASSPWRLAGGELFF. CDR3 nucleotides: TGCGCCAGCAGCCCTTGGAGGTTGGCGGGCGGGGAGCTGTTTTTT. V and J are TRBV4-1 and TRBJ2-2; perhaps TRBD2 as D (5 bases). The CDR3 contains 15 residues. Per germline, CDR1 MGHRA and CDR2 YSYEKL. The V end lost 4 bases, the J end lost 7 bases, and 16 bases lay between the germline ends.